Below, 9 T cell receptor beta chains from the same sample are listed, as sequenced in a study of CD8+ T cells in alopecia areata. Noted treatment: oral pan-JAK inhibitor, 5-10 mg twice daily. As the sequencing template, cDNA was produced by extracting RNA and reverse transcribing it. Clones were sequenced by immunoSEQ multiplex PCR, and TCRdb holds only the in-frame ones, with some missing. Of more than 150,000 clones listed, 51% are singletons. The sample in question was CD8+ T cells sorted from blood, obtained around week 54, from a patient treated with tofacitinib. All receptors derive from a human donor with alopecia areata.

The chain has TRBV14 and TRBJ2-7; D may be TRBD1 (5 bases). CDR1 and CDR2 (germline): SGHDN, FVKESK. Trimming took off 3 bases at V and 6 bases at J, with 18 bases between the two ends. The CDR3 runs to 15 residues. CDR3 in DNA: TGTGCCAGCAGCCAGCTACTTCCAGGGCCCGGCGAGCAGTACTTC. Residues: CASSQLLPGPGEQYF. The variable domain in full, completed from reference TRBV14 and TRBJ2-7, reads EAGVTQFPSHSVIEKGQTVTLRCDPISGHDNLYWYRRVMGKEIKFLLHFVKESKQDESGMPNNRFLAERTGGTYSTLKVQPAELEDSGVYFCASSQLLPGPGEQYFGPGTRLTVT.

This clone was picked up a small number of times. The CDR3 loop is CASSLSRRGNTEAFF. CDR3 in DNA: TGTGCCAGCAGCTTATCCAGACGCGGGAACACTGAAGCTTTCTTT. The chain has TRBV7-2 and TRBJ1-1; D not resolved. The CDR3 is 15 amino acids. The V gene lost 2 bases and the J gene lost 1 base, with 11 bases spanning the gap. CDR1 and CDR2 from the germline V gene are SGHTA and FQGNSA.

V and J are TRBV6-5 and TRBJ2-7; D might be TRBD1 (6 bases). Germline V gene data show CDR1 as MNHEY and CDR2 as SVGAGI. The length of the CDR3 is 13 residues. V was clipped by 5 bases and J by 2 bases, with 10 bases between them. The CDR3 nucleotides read TGTGCCAGCAGTCACAGGGCCCCCTACGAGCAGTACTTC. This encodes CASSHRAPYEQYF.

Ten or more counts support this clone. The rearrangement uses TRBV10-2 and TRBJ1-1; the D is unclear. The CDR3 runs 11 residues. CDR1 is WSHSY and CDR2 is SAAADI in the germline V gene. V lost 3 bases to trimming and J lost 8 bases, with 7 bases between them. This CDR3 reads CASSDLGEAFF. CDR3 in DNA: TGCGCCAGCAGTGATTTGGGGGAAGCTTTCTTT.

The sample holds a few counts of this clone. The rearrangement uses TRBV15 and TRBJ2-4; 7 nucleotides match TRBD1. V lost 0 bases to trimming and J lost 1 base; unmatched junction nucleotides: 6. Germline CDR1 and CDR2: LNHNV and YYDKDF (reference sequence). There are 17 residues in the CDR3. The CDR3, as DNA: TGTGCCACCAGCAGAGACAGGGGGTTCTCCGCCAAAAACATTCAGTACTTC. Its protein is CATSRDRGFSAKNIQYF. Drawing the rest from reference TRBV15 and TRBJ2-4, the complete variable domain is DAMVIQNPRYQVTQFGKPVTLSCSQTLNHNVMYWYQQKSSQAPKLLFHYYDKDFNNEADTPDNFQSRRPNTSFCFLDIRSPGLGDTAMYLCATSRDRGFSAKNIQYFGAGTRLSVL.

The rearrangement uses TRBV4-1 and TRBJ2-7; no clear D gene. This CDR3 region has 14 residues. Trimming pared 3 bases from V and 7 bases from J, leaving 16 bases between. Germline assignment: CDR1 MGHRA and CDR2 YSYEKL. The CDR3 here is CASSQMDGPWEQYF. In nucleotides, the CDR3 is TGCGCCAGCAGCCAGATGGACGGACCGTGGGAGCAGTACTTC.

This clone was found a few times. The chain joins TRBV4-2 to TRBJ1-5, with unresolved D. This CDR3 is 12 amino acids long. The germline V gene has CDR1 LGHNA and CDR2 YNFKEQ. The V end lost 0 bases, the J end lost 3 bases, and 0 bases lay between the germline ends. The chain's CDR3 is CASSQDNQPQHF. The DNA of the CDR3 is TGTGCCAGCAGCCAAGACAATCAGCCCCAGCATTTT.

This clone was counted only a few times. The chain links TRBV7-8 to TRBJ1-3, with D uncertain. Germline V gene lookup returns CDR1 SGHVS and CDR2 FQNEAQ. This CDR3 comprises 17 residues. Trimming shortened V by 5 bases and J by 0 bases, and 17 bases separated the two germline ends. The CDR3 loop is CASSPQTAAHSGNTIYF. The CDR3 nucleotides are TGTGCCAGCAGCCCACAGACGGCCGCTCACTCTGGAAACACCATATATTTT. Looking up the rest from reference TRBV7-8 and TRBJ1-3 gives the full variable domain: GAGVSQSPRYKVAKRGQDVALRCDPISGHVSLFWYQQALGQGPEFLTYFQNEAQLDKSGLPSDRFFAERPEGSVSTLKIQRTQQEDSAVYLCASSPQTAAHSGNTIYFGEGSWLTVV.

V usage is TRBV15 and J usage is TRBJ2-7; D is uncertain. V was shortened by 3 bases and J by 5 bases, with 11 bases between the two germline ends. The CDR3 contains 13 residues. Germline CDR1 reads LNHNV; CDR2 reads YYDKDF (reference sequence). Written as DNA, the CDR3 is TGTGCCACCAGCAGGTCCCCCATAGACGAGCAGTACTTC. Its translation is CATSRSPIDEQYF.